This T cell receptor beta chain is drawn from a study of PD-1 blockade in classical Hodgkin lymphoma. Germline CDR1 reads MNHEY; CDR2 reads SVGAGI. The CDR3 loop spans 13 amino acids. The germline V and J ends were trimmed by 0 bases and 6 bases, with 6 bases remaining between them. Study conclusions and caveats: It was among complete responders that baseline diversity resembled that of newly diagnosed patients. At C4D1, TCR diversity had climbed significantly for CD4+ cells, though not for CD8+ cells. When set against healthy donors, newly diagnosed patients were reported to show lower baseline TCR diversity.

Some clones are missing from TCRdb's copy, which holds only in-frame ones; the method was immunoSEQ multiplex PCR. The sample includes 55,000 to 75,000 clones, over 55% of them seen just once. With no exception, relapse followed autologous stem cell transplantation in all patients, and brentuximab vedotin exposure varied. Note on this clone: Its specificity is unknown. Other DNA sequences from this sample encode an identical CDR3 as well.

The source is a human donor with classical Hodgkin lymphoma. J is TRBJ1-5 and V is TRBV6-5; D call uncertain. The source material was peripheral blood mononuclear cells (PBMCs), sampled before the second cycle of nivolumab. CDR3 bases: TGTGCCAGCAGTTACTCGGAGAGTCAGCCCCAGCATTTT. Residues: CASSYSESQPQHF.